This entry is about one T cell receptor beta chain. What it recognizes is unknown. The sample originates from a study of T cell responses to AZD1222 COVID-19 vaccine. Study in general: Researchers grouped second doses given at about 4 or about 12 weeks into one pool. Whole-study findings and limits: Clonal diversity may have been underestimated in mostly white British donors. Unmutated variant regions are reportedly targeted by nearly half of spike-specific TCRs.

The CDR3 length is 14 residues. Germline V CDR1 and CDR2: SGHTA, FQGNSA. After removal of 5 bases from V and 5 bases from J, the junction contained 2 bases not matched to a gene. Sequencing was performed with immunoSEQ multiplex PCR; in TCRdb, only in-frame clones are kept and a portion is missing. The data contain roughly 140,000 clones, 88% of them singletons. This rearrangement joins TRBV7-2 to TRBJ2-3; 12 positions agree with TRBD2. Here the sequenced sample was peripheral blood, taken on day 0 of AZD1222 vaccination. The sequence was collected from an adult in good health. CDR3 amino acids: CASSLTSGGDTQYF. CDR3 nucleotide sequence: TGTGCCAGCAGCCTGACTAGCGGGGGAGATACGCAGTATTTT.